Listed here are 32 T cell receptor beta chains from one sample, sequenced in a study of T-cell reconstitution after alpha-beta-depleted transplantation in children. A TCRbeta library incorporating unique molecular identifiers was prepared. TCRdb passed the PCR reads through MiXCR, listing each CDR3 protein once. The data contain under 450,000 distinct CDR3 sequences, around 15% of them seen just once; the ten biggest clones take up around 28%. The sequences come from PBMCs, mostly from graft donor cells, collected 360 days after TCRalphabeta/CD19-depleted stem cell transplant. The receptors originated from a boy less than two years old who had a stem cell transplant for Wiskott-Aldrich syndrome, so the T cells may come from the graft donor.

In its sample, this clonotype was seen a few times. The chain has TRBV20-1 and TRBJ2-5, with D possibly matching TRBD2 (5 bases). Germline values: CDR1 DFQATT, CDR2 SNEGSKA (reference sequence). V shed 5 bases and J shed 2 bases, with 12 bases lying between them. The CDR3 totals 13 residues. CDR3 DNA: TGCAGTGCTGGAGGACGACCACAAGAGACCCAGTACTTC. This sequence encodes CSAGGRPQETQYF.

The genes are TRBV27 and TRBJ2-1; 7 bases align to TRBD2. From germline, CDR1 is MNHEY and CDR2 SMNVEV (reference sequence). The trim removed 3 bases at V and 9 bases at J, leaving 8 bases unmatched. The CDR3 length is 14 residues. The CDR3 nucleotides read TGTGCCAGCAGTTTCGATGGGAGGGCCACTGAGCAGTTCTTC. Its translation is CASSFDGRATEQFF.

The sample holds a few counts of this clonotype. The chain joins TRBV20-1 to TRBJ2-3; 8 bases match TRBD2. The germline CDR1 and CDR2 sequences are DFQATT and SNEGSKA (reference sequence). The V and J ends lost 3 bases and 1 base, in that order; junction bases with no gene match: 3. This CDR3 comprises 14 residues. In DNA form, the CDR3 reads TGCAGTGCTAGCGGGAGGGTGGGCACAGATACGCAGTATTTT. Translating gives CSASGRVGTDTQYF.

This chain joins TRBV27 and TRBJ2-7, with 14 bases matching TRBD2. Unmatched junction bases numbered 7, after V lost 5 bases and J lost 4 bases. CDR3 size: 16 residues. Germline V gives CDR1 MNHEY, CDR2 SMNVEV (reference sequence). The CDR3 loop is CASSIGTSGRRYEQYF. CDR3 DNA sequence: TGTGCCAGCAGTATTGGGACTAGCGGGAGAAGATACGAGCAGTACTTC.

The V and J genes are TRBV5-1 and TRBJ2-5; 9 nucleotides agree with TRBD1. CDR1 is SGHRS, CDR2 YFSETQ, per germline. Unmatched junction bases numbered 8, after V lost 4 bases and J lost 1 base. The CDR3 length is 16 residues. CDR3 region: CASSPPTGGFQETQYF. The CDR3 nucleotides are TGCGCCAGCAGCCCACCGACAGGGGGGTTCCAAGAGACCCAGTACTTC.

This clonotype showed up many times. The gene calls are TRBV24-1 and TRBJ2-5; either TRBD1 or TRBD2 may supply D (5 bases each). The CDR3 totals 15 residues. The V end was cut by 2 bases, the J end by 1 base, with 10 bases between. Germline values: CDR1 KGHDR, CDR2 SFDVKD. The CDR3 sequence: CATSDSGRFQETQYF. The DNA for the CDR3 is TGTGCCACCAGTGATTCGGGACGGTTCCAAGAGACCCAGTACTTC.

The chain carries TRBV12-3 or TRBV12-4 and TRBJ1-4; D is uncertain. CDR3 size: 12 residues. V was pared by 3 bases and J by 6 bases, with 5 bases between. Written as DNA, the CDR3 is TGTGCCAGCAGTTTCCTCCATGAAAAACTGTTTTTT. It translates to CASSFLHEKLFF.

This clonotype came up a few times. V and J are TRBV6-2 or TRBV6-3 and TRBJ2-2; D is possibly TRBD1 (5 bases). V lost 2 bases to trimming and J lost 3 bases, with 13 bases between them. The CDR3 sequence is 16 residues long. Germline CDR1 and CDR2: MNHEY and SVGEGT. CDR3 protein: CASSYLGPRDTGELFF. Here the CDR3 DNA reads TGTGCCAGCAGTTACCTGGGCCCCAGGGACACCGGGGAGCTGTTTTTT.

The chain is built from TRBV2 and TRBJ2-3; 11 bases agree with TRBD2. Germline loops: CDR1 SNHLY, CDR2 FYNNEI. CDR3 length: 15 amino acids. Trimming took 11 bases from V and 1 from J; bases not matched to a gene: 8. The CDR3 DNA follows: TGTGCCGGGGATAGCGGGGGGGCGGGCACAGATACGCAGTATTTT. Translation gives CAGDSGGAGTDTQYF.

This clonotype was seen more than once but under ten times. The chain recombines TRBV5-1 with TRBJ2-7; D is tentatively TRBD1 or TRBD2 (5 bases each). Germline V gene data show CDR1 as SGHRS and CDR2 as YFSETQ. The length of the CDR3 is 16 residues. V lost 0 bases, J lost 0 bases, and 13 bases lay in between. CDR3 region: CASSLANGALSYEQYF. The DNA of the CDR3 is TGCGCCAGCAGCTTGGCTAACGGGGCCCTCTCCTACGAGCAGTACTTC.

This rearrangement joins TRBV12-3 or TRBV12-4 to TRBJ2-7, with TRBD2 matching over 9 bases. This CDR3 region has 16 residues. V lost 3 bases to trimming and J lost 3 bases; unmatched junction nucleotides: 9. The CDR3 spells CASSFASGRLLYEQYF. The CDR3 nucleotides are TGTGCCAGCAGTTTTGCGAGCGGGAGGCTTCTCTACGAGCAGTACTTC.

This chain connects TRBV7-8 to TRBJ2-7, with D possibly TRBD1 on 6 matching bases. This CDR3 contains 15 residues. Per the germline V gene, CDR1 is SGHVS and CDR2 is FQNEAQ. The V end lost 2 bases, the J end lost 3 bases, and 14 bases lay between the germline ends. CDR3 protein: CASSLYHQTGYEQYF. CDR3 sequence (DNA): TGTGCCAGCAGCTTATACCATCAGACAGGCTACGAGCAGTACTTC.

The V gene is TRBV7-8, the J gene TRBJ2-4; D unclear. This CDR3 comprises 18 residues. Germline CDR1 and CDR2: SGHVS and FQNEAQ. The V end was cut by 6 bases, the J end by 4 bases, with 25 bases between. CDR3 loop: CASSRIYPPRQVKNIQYF. The CDR3 DNA is TGTGCCAGCAGTCGTATATACCCCCCGCGGCAAGTGAAAAACATTCAGTACTTC.

The J gene is TRBJ1-5, the V gene TRBV7-9; 8 positions agree with TRBD1. From germline, CDR1 is SEHNR and CDR2 FQNEAQ (reference sequence). There are 15 residues in the CDR3. With 3 bases clipped from V and 7 bases from J, the junction kept 8 bases outside the gene matches. The CDR3 loop reads CASSFGTGLGQPQHF. CDR3 bases: TGTGCCAGCAGCTTTGGGACAGGACTGGGGCAGCCCCAGCATTTT.

This clonotype appeared a few times. The chain uses TRBV6-5 and TRBJ1-3, with D uncertain. This CDR3 is built from 15 residues. The V gene's germline CDR1 is MNHEY and CDR2 SVGAGI. The V end lost 6 bases, the J end lost 2 bases, and 14 bases lay between the germline ends. The CDR3 nucleotides read TGTGCCAGCAGGCTCTACTCAGCTACTGGAAACACCATATATTTT. This encodes CASRLYSATGNTIYF.

This clonotype was seen a handful of times. The chain is built from TRBV14 and TRBJ1-6, with D possibly being TRBD1 (5 bases). Germline loops: CDR1 SGHDN, CDR2 FVKESK. There are 15 residues in the CDR3. The V end lost 2 bases, the J end lost 11 bases, and 16 bases lay between the germline ends. The CDR3 nucleotides read TGTGCCAGCAGCCAACAGGGAAGGGAAGGTACACCCCTCCACTTT. Translated, it gives CASSQQGREGTPLHF.

The chain carries TRBV21-1 and TRBJ2-1; TRBD2, the table's D call, was not compared with the DNA. TRBV21-1 is recorded as a pseudogene. The CDR3 is 15 amino acids. The CDR3 here is CASSKLGGRGYEQFF. The CDR3 DNA follows: TGTGCCAGCAGCAAACTCGGCGGGAGGGGCTATGAGCAGTTCTTC.

This clonotype occurred many times. CDR3 DNA sequence: TGTGCCAGCAGCTTATGGACAGGGGTCACCGGGGAGCTGTTTTTT. Amino acids: CASSLWTGVTGELFF. V gene TRBV7-8 combines with J gene TRBJ2-2; 9 bases are shared with TRBD1. After removal of 2 bases from V and 4 bases from J, the junction contained 2 bases not matched to a gene. Per the germline V gene, CDR1 is SGHVS and CDR2 is FQNEAQ. The CDR3 contains 15 residues.

The chain has TRBV5-1 and TRBJ1-4, with D possibly matching TRBD1 (5 bases). Trimming removed 2 bases from V and 8 bases from J, with 10 bases in between. Germline V gives CDR1 SGHRS, CDR2 YFSETQ. The CDR3 spans 13 residues. CDR3 coding DNA: TGCGCCAGCAGCTTCCAGGGCCACGAAAAACTGTTTTTT. It yields the protein CASSFQGHEKLFF. The full variable domain, completed using reference TRBV5-1 and TRBJ1-4, is KAGVTQTPRYLIKTRGQQVTLSCSPISGHRSVSWYQQTPGQGLQFLFEYFSETQRNKGNFPGRFSGRQFSNSRSEMNVSTLELGDSALYLCASSFQGHEKLFFGSGTQLSVL.

This clonotype was detected a few times. The rearrangement links TRBV4-1 to TRBJ1-5; D gene unclear. The CDR3 totals 17 residues. Germline values: CDR1 MGHRA, CDR2 YSYEKL. V gave up 0 bases and J gave up 2 bases, with 14 bases separating them. CDR3 DNA: TGCGCCAGCAGCCAAGATATGAGAACAGACGGCAATCAGCCCCAGCATTTT. It translates to CASSQDMRTDGNQPQHF.

This clonotype was detected ten times or more. This chain links TRBV6-2 or TRBV6-3 with TRBJ2-1; D unresolved. The CDR3 extends over 11 amino acids. CDR1 is MNHEY, CDR2 SVGEGT, per germline. Trimming stripped 7 bases from V and 7 bases from J, with 8 bases between. CDR3 protein: CASTQGNEQFF. CDR3 nucleotide sequence: TGTGCCAGCACCCAAGGGAATGAGCAGTTCTTC.

In its sample, this clonotype was seen a few times. V and J are TRBV6-2 or TRBV6-3 and TRBJ2-2; D gene uncertain. The CDR3 length is 12 residues. V lost 6 bases to trimming and J lost 7 bases, with 9 bases between them. Germline CDR1 and CDR2: MNHEY and SVGEGT. In nucleotides, the CDR3 is TGTGCCAGCAGCCCTGAATTCGGGGAGCTGTTTTTT. Translated: CASSPEFGELFF.

This chain uses TRBV28 with TRBJ1-4, with D unclear. CDR3 length equals 13 residues. Germline V gene data show CDR1 as MDHEN and CDR2 as SYDVKM. Trimming left V 5 bases short and J 8 bases short, with 12 bases between. CDR3 sequence (DNA): TGTGCCAGCAGTCCTTCTAAGAAAGAAAAACTGTTTTTT. This gives the protein CASSPSKKEKLFF.

In its sample, this clonotype was seen a few times. V usage is TRBV5-1 and J usage is TRBJ2-7, with a possible D match to TRBD1 (5 bases). V was shortened by 0 bases and J by 3 bases, with 10 bases between the two germline ends. The CDR3 contains 14 residues. Germline lookup yields CDR1 SGHRS and CDR2 YFSETQ. CDR3 amino acids: CASSLGPDIYEQYF. The CDR3 DNA sequence: TGCGCCAGCAGCTTGGGCCCGGACATCTACGAGCAGTACTTC.

This clonotype was seen a handful of times. This rearrangement joins TRBV29-1 to TRBJ2-3; no clear D gene. Germline CDR1 reads SQVTM; CDR2 reads ANQGSEA. Trimming removed 3 bases from V and 4 bases from J, with 2 bases in between. The CDR3 is made up of 10 amino acids. Here the CDR3 DNA reads TGCAGCGTTGAGGCAGATACGCAGTATTTT. Encoded protein: CSVEADTQYF.

This sequence joins TRBV7-9 and TRBJ2-1, with a tentative D call TRBD1 (6 bases). V shed 1 base and J shed 0 bases, with 10 bases lying between them. Germline CDR1 SEHNR, CDR2 FQNEAQ (reference sequence). CDR3 length: 16 residues. The CDR3 protein is CASSLVGTSSYNEQFF. CDR3 bases: TGTGCCAGCAGCTTAGTAGGGACATCCTCCTACAATGAGCAGTTCTTC.

The CDR3 coding sequence is TGTGCCAGCAGTTCCCCCGTCCTCGGGGGTCGCTCCTACGAGCAGTACTTC. As protein: CASSSPVLGGRSYEQYF. The rearrangement links TRBV28 to TRBJ2-7, with a tentative D call TRBD2 (6 bases). Trimming cost V 4 bases and J 0 bases, with 19 bases left between them. Germline V CDR1 and CDR2: MDHEN, SYDVKM. This CDR3 has 17 residues. Full variable domain (outside the CDR3, taken from reference TRBV28 and TRBJ2-7): DVKVTQSSRYLVKRTGEKVFLECVQDMDHENMFWYRQDPGLGLRLIYFSYDVKMKEKGDIPEGYSVSREKKERFSLILESASTNQTSMYLCASSSPVLGGRSYEQYFGPGTRLTVT.

CDR3 bases: TGTGCCAGCAGTTACTCGAGGCTACCGGGGGGTGAGCAGTTCTTC. Its protein is CASSYSRLPGGEQFF. The J gene is TRBJ2-1, the V gene TRBV6-2 or TRBV6-3; 7 bases fit TRBD2. The CDR3 runs 15 residues. With 0 bases clipped from V and 9 bases from J, the junction kept 8 bases outside the gene matches. The germline V gene has CDR1 MNHEY and CDR2 SVGEGT.

This clonotype came up a few times. The J gene is TRBJ1-2, the V gene TRBV14; 10 bases align to TRBD1. The CDR3 is 15 amino acids. Trimming cost V 4 bases and J 3 bases; bases outside gene matches: 5. Germline lookup yields CDR1 SGHDN and CDR2 FVKESK. The CDR3 sequence is CASSPGTGVDYGYTF. CDR3 DNA sequence: TGTGCCAGCAGCCCCGGGACAGGGGTTGACTATGGCTACACCTTC. Combining the CDR3 with reference TRBV14 and TRBJ1-2 gives the whole variable domain EAGVTQFPSHSVIEKGQTVTLRCDPISGHDNLYWYRRVMGKEIKFLLHFVKESKQDESGMPNNRFLAERTGGTYSTLKVQPAELEDSGVYFCASSPGTGVDYGYTFGSGTRLTVV.

The chain carries TRBV2 and TRBJ2-5, with 9 bases identical to TRBD2. CDR1 SNHLY and CDR2 FYNNEI come from the germline V gene. The ends lost 10 bases at V and 5 bases at J; junction bases unmatched: 11. This CDR3 contains 14 residues. The CDR3 protein is CAIKRLAGLETQYF. The CDR3 bases are TGTGCCATCAAGCGTCTAGCGGGGCTGGAGACCCAGTACTTC.

This clonotype occurred a few times. This chain links TRBV7-6 with TRBJ2-1; D gene uncertain. The CDR3 sequence is 16 residues long. The germline gives CDR1 SGHVS, CDR2 FNYEAQ. V was pared by 5 bases and J by 2 bases, with 16 bases between. CDR3 region: CASSPEAVPPYNEQFF. The CDR3 DNA sequence: TGTGCCAGCAGCCCAGAGGCGGTTCCCCCCTACAATGAGCAGTTCTTC.

This chain connects TRBV6-5 to TRBJ1-2; D uncertain. The CDR3 sequence is 15 residues long. V lost 2 bases and J 4 bases, leaving 14 bases between the germline ends. The V gene's germline CDR1 is MNHEY and CDR2 SVGAGI. DNA of the CDR3: TGTGCCAGCAGTTACCATTTCTCCCGCAGCTATGGCTACACCTTC. Residues: CASSYHFSRSYGYTF.